The sequence of this T cell receptor (beta chain) was determined in a study of early T cells in non-severe SARS-CoV-2 infection. Study-level findings and limits: Matching against VDJdb likely underestimated virus-specific expansions, favoring anti-spike CD8.

This clonotype turned up a few times. Its antigen is undetermined. CDR3 size: 15 residues. The germline gives CDR1 MNHEY, CDR2 SVGAGI. Trimming at V came to 5 bases and at J to 7 bases, leaving 8 bases not matched to a gene. Unique molecular identifiers were affixed to single, distinct cDNA molecules. One entry per CDR3 protein, called by TCRdb with MiXCR from the 5' RACE reads. The profile shows around 50,000 distinct CDR3 sequences, under 14% of them singletons. This chain joins TRBV6-5 and TRBJ2-3; 11 nucleotides agree with TRBD2. The origin of this receptor is an adult who was a healthcare worker with PCR-confirmed SARS-CoV-2 infection or an uninfected control (not recorded which). Sequencing input: whole blood. The CDR3 DNA sequence: TGTGCCAGCAGTCCCTTAGCGGGGGGGTGGTATACGCAGTATTTT. This sequence encodes CASSPLAGGWYTQYF.